This TCR beta chain derives from a study of blood T cell repertoires in COVID-19. Study summary: PBMCs, B-cell-depleted T cells, or T cells provided the cDNA or gDNA that made up the material.

In the original workflow: Amplification of reference gene primers was used by the study to estimate nucleated cell counts. Profiling relied on immunoSEQ multiplex PCR, and the TCRdb table lists in-frame clones only, not all of them. D and trimming come from the DNA, and the V and J calls and clone size come from that table. The sample has about 30,000 clones; around 87% are singletons. Germline CDR1 is MNHEY and CDR2 is SVGEGT. This CDR3 region has 15 residues. J gave up 5 bases and V 5 bases, and 7 bases lay outside the gene matches. What was sequenced was peripheral blood. The receptor was derived from a man in his 60s with active COVID-19. The rearrangement links TRBV6-2 or TRBV6-3 to TRBJ1-2, with 11 nucleotides matching TRBD1. The CDR3 bases are TGTGCCAGCAGTAAGCCGGGACAGGGGGAGTATGGCTACACCTTC. It encodes CASSKPGQGEYGYTF.